This TCR beta chain is from a study of cytomegalovirus exposure and HLA in healthy donors. Findings and caveats of the study: The authors later linked a missense DCLRE1C variant to TCR beta V- and J-gene trimming. Most CMV-associated TCR beta chains were later found to appear HLA-restricted. TCR beta V segments were, for the most part, productive about 87% or about 30% of the time in an earlier analysis. A later analysis showed TCR association rates differing by HLA locus, peaking at DRB1 and lowest at HLA-C.

Germline CDR1 reads ENHRY; CDR2 reads SYGVKD. V lost 2 bases, J lost 0 bases, and 7 bases lay in between. This CDR3 is 15 amino acids long. Primers included in the PCR were 60 Vbeta and 13 Jbeta primers. Sequenced by immunoSEQ multiplex PCR; TCRdb stores in-frame clones only, minus some. The listing contains over 100,000 clones. A remark on this clone: The antigen is not known.

This chain connects TRBV10-3 to TRBJ2-2; no clear D. The sequence was obtained from a man between 35 and 55 years old in good health and CMV-seropositive. Sequenced: PBMCs. The CDR3 spells CAISEGLANTGELFF. In DNA, the CDR3 is TGTGCCATCAGTGAGGGCCTAGCGAACACCGGGGAGCTGTTTTTT.